A selection of T cell receptor beta chains follows, all from one sample in a study of blood T cell repertoires in COVID-19. The table came from immunoSEQ multiplex PCR; TCRdb's copy has only in-frame clones and leaves some out. The table lists roughly 92,000 clones, about nine tenths of them singletons. The sequenced sample was peripheral blood. The receptors come from a woman of 80 years or more with acute or convalescent COVID-19. The CDR3 runs from the conserved cysteine through the conserved F or W. The order of the fields is J gene, D gene, clone size, V gene, CDR3 DNA, CDR3 protein. D genes are given only for firm matches. Size tells how often a clone was seen (once, few, many) or the class of an expanded clone, and some rows leave it out.

TRBJ1-3	TRBD1	once	TRBV9	TGTGCCAGCAGCGTAGACACAGGGGCCTTCTCTGGAAACACCATATATTTT	CASSVDTGAFSGNTIYF
TRBJ2-7	-	-	TRBV29-1	TGCAGCGTTGAGACCGGAGCCTACGAGCAGTACTTC	CSVETGAYEQYF
TRBJ2-7	-	-	TRBV7-9	TGTGCCAGCAGCTTACCCTCTACGTCTCCCTACGAGCAGTACTTC	CASSLPSTSPYEQYF
TRBJ1-5	-	-	TRBV7-9	TGTGCCAGCAGCTCTTCGAGAGCCCCCAATCAGCCCCAGCATTTT	CASSSSRAPNQPQHF
TRBJ1-1	-	-	TRBV5-4	TGTGCCAGCAGCATACGGACAACTCGATCGGGCACTGAAGCTTTCTTT	CASSIRTTRSGTEAFF
TRBJ1-4	-	-	TRBV2	TGTGCCAGCAGTGAAGCCCGAATGGGGAGATCAGAAAAACTGTTTTTT	CASSEARMGRSEKLFF
TRBJ2-2	-	-	TRBV6-5	TGTGCCAGCAAATCGCCGGGCCCAGGGACCGGGGAGCTGTTTTTT	CASKSPGPGTGELFF
TRBJ2-7	-	-	TRBV2	TGTGCCAGCAGCCCTGGACAGTTTCTCTCCTACGAGCAGTACTTC	CASSPGQFLSYEQYF
TRBJ2-4	TRBD2	-	TRBV29-1	TGCAGCGTTCAGCGGGAGGCCTCTCGCATTCAGTACTTC	CSVQREASRIQYF
TRBJ1-6	-	-	TRBV6-1	TGTGCCAGCAGTGTACCCCCAGGGTTTAGTAATTCACCCCTCCACTTT	CASSVPPGFSNSPLHF
TRBJ1-1	-	-	TRBV7-8	TGTGCCAGCAGCTTAGGACGACTGGCCACTGAAGCTTTCTTT	CASSLGRLATEAFF
TRBJ1-1	-	-	TRBV29-1	TGCAGCGTTGAGAGGGAAAGCGAGATGACTGAAGCTTTCTTT	CSVERESEMTEAFF
TRBJ1-2	TRBD1	once	TRBV3-1/TRBV3-2	TGTGCCAGCAGCCAAGCCGGGACAGGGGGACAAGGCTACACCTTC	CASSQAGTGGQGYTF
TRBJ2-5	TRBD2	-	TRBV3-1/TRBV3-2	TGTGCCAGCAGCCAATTAGCGGGTCAGTCAAGCCAAGAGACCCAGTACTTC	CASSQLAGQSSQETQYF
TRBJ1-2	-	-	TRBV12-3/TRBV12-4	TGTGCCAGCAGCCCAGACAGAACCTATGGCTACACCTTC	CASSPDRTYGYTF
TRBJ1-1	TRBD1	-	TRBV5-1	TGCGCCAGCAGCTTGGCGGACAGGAGGAGCACTGAAGCTTTCTTT	CASSLADRRSTEAFF
TRBJ1-3	-	-	TRBV7-8	TGTGCCAGCAGCTCGACAGTACGCCTCTCTGGAAACACCATATATTTT	CASSSTVRLSGNTIYF
TRBJ2-5	TRBD1	once	TRBV7-2	TGTGCCAGCAGCTCCAACAGGGGGCAGAAGACCCAGTACTTC	CASSSNRGQKTQYF
TRBJ1-4	-	-	TRBV2	TGTGCCAGCAGTGAACGCCGGTCCACTAATGAAAAACTGTTTTTT	CASSERRSTNEKLFF
TRBJ2-7	-	-	TRBV4-2	TGTGCCAGCAGCCAAGGCGGATCCTCCTACGAGCAGTACTTC	CASSQGGSSYEQYF
TRBJ1-5	-	-	TRBV7-2	TGTGCCAGCAGCTCCCAATTGCAGCCCCAGCATTTT	CASSSQLQPQHF
TRBJ2-1	TRBD2	-	TRBV7-8	TGTGCCAGCAGCCATCAGACTAGCGGCTACTACAATGAGCAGTTCTTC	CASSHQTSGYYNEQFF
TRBJ2-3	TRBD2	-	TRBV5-1	TGCGCCAGTAGACCCCCGGTATCTAGCGGGAGATCGGGGCAGTATTTT	CASRPPVSSGRSGQYF
TRBJ1-2	TRBD1	-	TRBV7-2	TGTGCCAGCAGCTTAGGAGGACAGGGGGCTAACTATGGCTACACCTTC	CASSLGGQGANYGYTF